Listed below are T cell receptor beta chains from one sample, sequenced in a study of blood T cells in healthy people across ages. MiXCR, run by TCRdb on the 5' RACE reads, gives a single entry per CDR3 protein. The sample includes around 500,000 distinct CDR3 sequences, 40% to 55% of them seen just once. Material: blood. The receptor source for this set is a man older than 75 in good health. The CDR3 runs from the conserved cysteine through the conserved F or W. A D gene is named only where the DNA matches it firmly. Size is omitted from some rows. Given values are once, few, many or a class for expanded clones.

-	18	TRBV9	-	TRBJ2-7	TGTGCCAGCAGCGTAGTAACCCCCCTCGCTGCGTTCGGGCACGAGCAGTACTTC	CASSVVTPLAAFGHEQYF
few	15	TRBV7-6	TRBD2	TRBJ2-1	TGTGCCAGCAGCTTAAAGTGGGAGGGAAACAATGAGCAGTTCTTC	CASSLKWEGNNEQFF
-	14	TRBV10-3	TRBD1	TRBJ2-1	TGTGCCATCAGTGAACATACAGGGGACAATGAGCAGTTCTTC	CAISEHTGDNEQFF
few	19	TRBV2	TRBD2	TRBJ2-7	TGTGCCAGCAGTGATTATGATTTCCTACGCGGGAGGCCCTCCTACGAGCAGTACTTC	CASSDYDFLRGRPSYEQYF
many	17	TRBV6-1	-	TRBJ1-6	TGTGCCAGCCGGATTGGAGCAACCCGGAGAAATAATTCACCCCTCCACTTT	CASRIGATRRNNSPLHF
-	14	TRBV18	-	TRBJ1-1	TGTGTCAGCGGTGCGGGACATATGAACACTGAAGCTTTCTTT	CVSGAGHMNTEAFF
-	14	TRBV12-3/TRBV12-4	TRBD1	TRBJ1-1	TGTGCCAGCCCGCCCGGGACAGCGAACACTGAAGCTTTCTTT	CASPPGTANTEAFF
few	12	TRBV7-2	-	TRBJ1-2	TGTGCCAGCAGCTTTTGGCAGTCTGGCTACACCTTC	CASSFWQSGYTF
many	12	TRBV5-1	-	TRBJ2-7	TGCGCCAGCAGCTTACCCTCCTACGAGCAGTACTTC	CASSLPSYEQYF
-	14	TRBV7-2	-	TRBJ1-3	TGTGCCAGCAGCCCTCCTCGCGCGGGAAACACCATATATTTT	CASSPPRAGNTIYF
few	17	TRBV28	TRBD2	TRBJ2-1	TGTGCCAGCAGCGGTAGAAGACTAGCGGGAGGGGGCAATGAGCAGTTCTTC	CASSGRRLAGGGNEQFF
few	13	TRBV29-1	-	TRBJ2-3	TGCAGCTCTCGTCCCGAACCCACAGATACGCAGTATTTT	CSSRPEPTDTQYF
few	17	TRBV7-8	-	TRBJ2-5	TGTGCCAGCAGCCCAAGGGCAGATCGAGTAATACAAGAGACCCAGTACTTC	CASSPRADRVIQETQYF
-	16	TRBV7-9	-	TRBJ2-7	TGTGCCAGCAGCCCGCGATTGGGGGTGATATCCTACGAGCAGTACTTC	CASSPRLGVISYEQYF
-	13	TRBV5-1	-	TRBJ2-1	TGCGCCAGCAGCTTGGGGGGGCCCACGGAGCAGTTCTTC	CASSLGGPTEQFF
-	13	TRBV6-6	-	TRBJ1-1	TGTGCCAGCAGTTGGCAGGGGAACACTGAAGCTTTCTTT	CASSWQGNTEAFF
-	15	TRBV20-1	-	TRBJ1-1	TGCAGTGCTCGGTGGGAGGGAGCGCGGAACACTGAAGCTTTCTTT	CSARWEGARNTEAFF
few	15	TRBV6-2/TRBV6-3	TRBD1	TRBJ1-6	TGTGCCAGCAGTTCCCCGGGACAGATTTATTCACCCCTCCACTTT	CASSSPGQIYSPLHF